This T cell receptor beta chain was obtained from a study of T cell repertoires in cytomegalovirus infection (dated by TCRdb to between 2017 and 2020). About the investigation overall: Recently identified HLA-C-restricted CMV epitopes, whose presentation resists viral immunomodulation, were targeted by peptide stimulations together with well-studied HLA-B-restricted epitopes. Because public TCR beta signatures pointed to carriage of CMV infection together with the matching HLA type, the HLA type of each donor mattered for the analysis. General study outcomes and caveats: The ex vivo response was dominated by HLA-C-restricted CMV-specific TCR beta clonotypes, which also provided the single most frequent clonotype in two of eight donors. Carriers of CMV infection plus the relevant HLA type were discriminated by the cumulative frequency of public TCR beta family members in the study cohort and in an independent approximately 340-donor cohort.

The sequencer listed for this sample is Illumina HiSeq 1500. The raw public data were reprocessed by TCRdb itself: fastp quality trimming at Q25, MiXCR clonotype calling, in-frame beta chains only. Rows are combined by CDR3 protein, so each entry shows the most common genes and DNA. This sample has approximately 1,000,000 distinct CDR3 sequences in its table, and 31% of those were observed once. Roughly an eighth of the sample goes to the ten largest clones. The treatment or condition label for this specimen denotes: in vitro stimulation with specific CMV peptide epitopes to enrich CMV-specific T cells. A word on this clonotype: Its antigen has not been determined. There are no base qualities to consult, and no much larger clone falls within one base.

Clipping removes 4 bases from V and 3 bases from J, with 5 as the unmatched junction base count. The CDR3 spans 15 residues, from the cysteine through the phenylalanine. Only the CDR3 portion is preserved as DNA: 45 bases, with reading frame beginning at the first base. Per the germline V gene, MNHEY is the CDR1 and SVGAGI is the CDR2. The receptor chain draws on TRBV6-5 and TRBJ1-2, and 10 junctional nucleotides match TRBD1. The starting material was cultured CD8+ T cells from PBMCs, obtained from culture after CMV antigen stimulation. The TCR originated in a human donor in good health (CMV status not recorded). Some clones in this sample may be carry-over from other donors' samples. The sequenced DNA is TGTGCCAGCAGTTCCCAGGACAGGGGGGACTATGGCTACACCTTC. It specifies CASSSQDRGDYGYTF.